The clone carrying this T cell receptor beta chain was detected a few times. What it recognizes is unknown. The data derive from a study of regulatory T cells in long-lasting Graves disease. General study results and limits: Persistent disease preferred TRBV28, TRBJ1-2 and TRBJ2-5.

This CDR3 comprises 17 residues. V trimming: 8 bases; J trimming: 6 bases; junction bases outside the gene matches: 18. The germline V gene encodes CDR1 SEHNR and CDR2 FQNEAQ (reference sequence). As to time point: newly diagnosed GD, antithyroid drugs for less than 3 months. Researchers made the TCR library from RNA that was extracted from PBMCs. By American Thyroid Association guidelines, Graves' disease was diagnosed in the cohort. EDTA tubes collected roughly 9 milliliters of peripheral blood. In building TCR beta libraries, iRepertoire HTBI primers were used together with Arm-PCR of CDR3 regions. TCRdb re-called the multiplex PCR reads through MiXCR, storing one row per CDR3 protein. Here the sample spans fewer than 350,000 distinct CDR3 sequences, 15% to 20% being singletons.

This TCR derives from a female donor with Graves disease. The V call is TRBV7-9, the J call TRBJ2-4; 8 positions match TRBD2. The sample was peripheral blood mononuclear cells (PBMCs), taken at new diagnosis, from a patient treated with antithyroid drugs. CDR3 nucleotide sequence: TGTGCCAGCCAGCTGGCGGGAGGAGGCCTACAGGGAAACATTCAGTACTTC. It is translated as CASQLAGGGLQGNIQYF.